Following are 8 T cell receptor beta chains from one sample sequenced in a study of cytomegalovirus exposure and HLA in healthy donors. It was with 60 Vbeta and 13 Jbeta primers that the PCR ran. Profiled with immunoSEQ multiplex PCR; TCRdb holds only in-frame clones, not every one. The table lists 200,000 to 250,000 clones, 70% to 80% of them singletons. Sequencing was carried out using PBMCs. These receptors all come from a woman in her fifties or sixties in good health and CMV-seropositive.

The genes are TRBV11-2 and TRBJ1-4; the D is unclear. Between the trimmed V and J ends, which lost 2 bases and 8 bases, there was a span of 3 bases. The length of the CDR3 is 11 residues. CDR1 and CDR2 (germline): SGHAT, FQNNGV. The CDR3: CASSLQEKLFF. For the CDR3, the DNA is TGTGCCAGCAGCTTACAAGAAAAACTGTTTTTT.

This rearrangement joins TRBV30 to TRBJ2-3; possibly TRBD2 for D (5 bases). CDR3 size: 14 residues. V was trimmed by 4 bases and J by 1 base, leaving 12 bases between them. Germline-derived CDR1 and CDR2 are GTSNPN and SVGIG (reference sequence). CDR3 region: CAWTLGGGTDTQYF. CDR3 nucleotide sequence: TGTGCCTGGACCCTCGGAGGAGGCACAGATACGCAGTATTTT.

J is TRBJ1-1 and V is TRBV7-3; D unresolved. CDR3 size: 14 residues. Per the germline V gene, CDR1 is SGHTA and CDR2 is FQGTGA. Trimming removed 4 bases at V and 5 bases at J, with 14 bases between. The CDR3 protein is CASSSLGRETEAFF. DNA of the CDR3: TGTGCCAGCAGCTCGCTGGGGAGGGAAACTGAAGCTTTCTTT. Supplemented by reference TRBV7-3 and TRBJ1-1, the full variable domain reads GAGVSQTPSNKVTEKGKYVELRCDPISGHTALYWYRQSLGQGPEFLIYFQGTGAADDSGLPNDRFFAVRPEGSVSTLKIQRTERGDSAVYLCASSSLGRETEAFFGQGTRLTVV.

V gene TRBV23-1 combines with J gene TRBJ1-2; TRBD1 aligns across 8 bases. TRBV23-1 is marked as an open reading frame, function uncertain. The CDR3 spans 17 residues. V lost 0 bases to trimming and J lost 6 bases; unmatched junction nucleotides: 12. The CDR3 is CASSQSAPDQGANGYTF. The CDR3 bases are TGCGCCAGCAGTCAATCGGCCCCCGACCAGGGGGCCAATGGCTACACCTTC.

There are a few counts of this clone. CDR3 amino acids: CASSTHRDRGRNTIYF. CDR3 in DNA: TGTGCCAGCAGCACGCACCGGGACAGGGGACGAAACACCATATATTTT. The rearrangement links TRBV7-9 to TRBJ1-3; 10 bases align to TRBD1. The CDR3 has 16 amino acids. The germline V gene has CDR1 SEHNR and CDR2 FQNEAQ (reference sequence). J lost 5 bases, V lost 5 bases, and 9 bases had no gene match.

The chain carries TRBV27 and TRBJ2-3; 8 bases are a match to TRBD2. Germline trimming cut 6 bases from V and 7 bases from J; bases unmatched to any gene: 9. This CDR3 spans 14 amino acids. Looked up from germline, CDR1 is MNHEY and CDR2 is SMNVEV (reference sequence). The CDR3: CASRGLAGGHTQYF. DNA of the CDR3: TGTGCCAGCAGGGGTCTAGCGGGTGGCCATACGCAGTATTTT.

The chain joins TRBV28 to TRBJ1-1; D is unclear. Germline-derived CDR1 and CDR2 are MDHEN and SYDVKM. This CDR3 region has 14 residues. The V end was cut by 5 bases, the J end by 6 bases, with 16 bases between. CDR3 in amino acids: CASSRPLRAPEAFF. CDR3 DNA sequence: TGTGCCAGCAGTCGCCCATTGAGGGCCCCTGAAGCTTTCTTT. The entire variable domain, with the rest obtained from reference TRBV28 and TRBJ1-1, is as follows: DVKVTQSSRYLVKRTGEKVFLECVQDMDHENMFWYRQDPGLGLRLIYFSYDVKMKEKGDIPEGYSVSREKKERFSLILESASTNQTSMYLCASSRPLRAPEAFFGQGTRLTVV.

The CDR3 DNA reads TGTGCCACCAGCAGAGGCCCAGGCCAAGAGACCCAGTACTTC. It specifies CATSRGPGQETQYF. V and J are TRBV15 and TRBJ2-5, with no clear D. Germline lookup yields CDR1 LNHNV and CDR2 YYDKDF (reference sequence). Trimming took off 1 base at V and 1 base at J, with 7 bases between the two ends. CDR3 size: 14 residues.